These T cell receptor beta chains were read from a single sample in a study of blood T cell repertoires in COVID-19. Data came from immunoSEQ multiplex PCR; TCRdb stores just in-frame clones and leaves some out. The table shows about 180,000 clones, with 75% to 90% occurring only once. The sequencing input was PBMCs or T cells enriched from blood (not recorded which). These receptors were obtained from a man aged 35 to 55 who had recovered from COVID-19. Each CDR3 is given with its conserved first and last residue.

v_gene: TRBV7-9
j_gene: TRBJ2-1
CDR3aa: CASSLSGAFNEQFF

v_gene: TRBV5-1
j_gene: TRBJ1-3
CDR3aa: CASSKDRVTGNTIYF

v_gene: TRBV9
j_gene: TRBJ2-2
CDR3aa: CASSVVLGNTGELFF

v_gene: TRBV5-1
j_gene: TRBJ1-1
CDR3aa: CASSPLLGQGGTEAFF

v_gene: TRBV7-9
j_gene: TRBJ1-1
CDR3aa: CASSDRTGRDTEAFF

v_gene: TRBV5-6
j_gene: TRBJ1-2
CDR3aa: CASSLDRAGQRSYGYTF

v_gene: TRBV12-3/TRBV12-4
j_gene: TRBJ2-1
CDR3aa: CASSFREGQFF

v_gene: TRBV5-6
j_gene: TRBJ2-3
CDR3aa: CASSFRTGVDTQYF

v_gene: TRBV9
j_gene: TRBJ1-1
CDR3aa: CASSTGRGDTEAFF

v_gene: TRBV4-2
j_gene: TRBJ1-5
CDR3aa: CASSQDGQGNQPQHF

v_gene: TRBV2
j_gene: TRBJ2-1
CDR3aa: CASSEDRGQKNEQFF

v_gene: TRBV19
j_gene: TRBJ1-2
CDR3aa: CASSFVTPEGYTF

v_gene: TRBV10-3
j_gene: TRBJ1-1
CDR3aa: CAISGQGGAFF

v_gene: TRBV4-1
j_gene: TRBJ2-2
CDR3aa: CASSQVFGGSGELFF

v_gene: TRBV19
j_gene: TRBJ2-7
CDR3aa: CASSMVRDYEQYF

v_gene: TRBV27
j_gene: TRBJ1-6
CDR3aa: CASRRASEAYNSPLHF

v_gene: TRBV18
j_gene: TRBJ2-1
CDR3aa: CASSLGQSVNEQFF

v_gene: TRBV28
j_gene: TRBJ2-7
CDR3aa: CASSRTGTYEQYF

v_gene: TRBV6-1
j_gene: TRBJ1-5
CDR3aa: CASSESFDQPQHF

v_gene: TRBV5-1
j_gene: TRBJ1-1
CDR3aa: CASSWGTGRVFTEAFF

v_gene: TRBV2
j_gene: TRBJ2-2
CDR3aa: CASSGRRGRGTGELFF

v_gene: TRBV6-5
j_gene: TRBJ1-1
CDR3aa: CASRRADNTEAFF

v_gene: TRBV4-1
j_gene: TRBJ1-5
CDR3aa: CASSHGQGEGGNQPQHF

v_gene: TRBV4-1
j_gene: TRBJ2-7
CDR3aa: CASSPFGKKREPQGQYF

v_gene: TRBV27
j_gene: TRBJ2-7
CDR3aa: CASSLNGGRDTFTYEQYF

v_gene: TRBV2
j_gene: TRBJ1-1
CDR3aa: CAIDHRALSEAFF

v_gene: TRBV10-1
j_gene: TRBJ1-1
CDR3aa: CASSEQGVTEAFF

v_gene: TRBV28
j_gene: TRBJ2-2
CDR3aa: CASSSLSFGELFF

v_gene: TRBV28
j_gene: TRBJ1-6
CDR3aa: CASSSQKGNNSPLHF

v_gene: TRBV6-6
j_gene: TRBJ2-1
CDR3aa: CASSYSRVYNEQFF

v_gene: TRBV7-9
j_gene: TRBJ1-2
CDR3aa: CASSPDRTYGYTF

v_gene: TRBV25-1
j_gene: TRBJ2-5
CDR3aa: CASARGGPQETQYF

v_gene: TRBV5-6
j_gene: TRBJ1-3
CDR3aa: CASSYGTGQYTIYF

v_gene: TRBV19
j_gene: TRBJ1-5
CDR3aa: CASSKGAWQPQHF

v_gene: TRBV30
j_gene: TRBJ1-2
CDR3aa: CAWSGQAKIVWGYTF

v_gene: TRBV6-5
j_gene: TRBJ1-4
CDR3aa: CATRPGTPNEKLFF

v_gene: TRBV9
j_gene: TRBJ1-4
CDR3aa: CASSSPAGHQEKLFF

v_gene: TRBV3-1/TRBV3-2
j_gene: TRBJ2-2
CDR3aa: CASSPGGHGELFF

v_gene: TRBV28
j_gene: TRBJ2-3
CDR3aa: CASSYKLGVRAQYF

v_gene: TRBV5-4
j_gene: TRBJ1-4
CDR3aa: CASSWTQGPNEKLFF

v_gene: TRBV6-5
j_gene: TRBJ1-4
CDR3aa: CASSYSWVGSGEKLFF

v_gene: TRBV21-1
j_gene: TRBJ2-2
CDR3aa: CASGRLAGNGVDTGELFF

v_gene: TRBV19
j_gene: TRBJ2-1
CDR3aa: CASSIEETARNEQFF

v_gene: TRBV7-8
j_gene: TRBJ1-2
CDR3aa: CASSPSDRYYGYTF

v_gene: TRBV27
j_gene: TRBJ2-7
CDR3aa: CASGTSGNYEQYF

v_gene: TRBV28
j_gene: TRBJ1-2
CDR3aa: CASRQATYGYTF

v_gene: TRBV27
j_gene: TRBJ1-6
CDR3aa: CASSLSQTHLFTLHF